Listed here are 17 T cell receptor beta chains from one sample, sequenced in a study of T cells in Graves' hyperthyroidism and ophthalmopathy. Researchers amplified the TCR beta CDR3 regions from RNA transcripts. The HTBI set primed first-round TCR CDR3 RT-PCR. Each CDR3 protein is one row after TCRdb ran MiXCR on the multiplex PCR reads. Of around 500,000 distinct CDR3 sequences listed, under 25% are singletons. Sequenced sample: blood. These receptors were obtained from a woman between 65 and 79 years old with Graves' ophthalmopathy.

This clonotype has a handful of counts. The chain couples TRBV6-5 to TRBJ2-7, with D tentatively TRBD1 (5 bases). V shed 0 bases and J shed 3 bases, with 21 bases lying between them. This CDR3 spans 18 amino acids. Germline V lookup: CDR1 MNHEY, CDR2 SVGAGI. CDR3 in DNA: TGTGCCAGCAGTTACTCGAATGTACCAGGACCCACAGGCTACGAGCAGTACTTC. It encodes CASSYSNVPGPTGYEQYF.

The table lists this clonotype with a few counts. The chain employs TRBV10-3 and TRBJ2-7; D gene uncertain. The CDR3 totals 14 residues. Looked up from germline, CDR1 is ENHRY and CDR2 is SYGVKD. V was trimmed by 3 bases and J by 3 bases, leaving 12 bases between them. The DNA of the CDR3 is TGTGCCATCAGTGACGGTAGGGCCCACTACGAGCAGTACTTC. It specifies CAISDGRAHYEQYF.

This chain uses TRBV19 with TRBJ1-1; D ambiguous. This CDR3 region has 13 residues. CDR1 is LNHDA and CDR2 is SQIVND in the germline V gene (reference sequence). V lost 0 bases, J lost 3 bases, and 5 bases lay in between. The CDR3 DNA follows: TGTGCCAGTAGTATAGACCCGTACACTGAAGCTTTCTTT. Amino acids: CASSIDPYTEAFF.

This clonotype has more than one count but fewer than ten. This chain joins TRBV20-1 and TRBJ2-3; 12 bases fit TRBD2. This CDR3 is 14 amino acids long. The germline V gene encodes CDR1 DFQATT and CDR2 SNEGSKA (reference sequence). Trimming cost V 5 bases and J 4 bases; bases outside gene matches: 4. The CDR3, as DNA: TGCAGTGCTCAGCTAGCGGGAGGGTCAGATACGCAGTATTTT. Encoded protein: CSAQLAGGSDTQYF.

The chain uses TRBV7-8 and TRBJ1-4; 9 positions match TRBD1. J lost 10 bases, V lost 5 bases, and 8 bases had no gene match. Looked up from germline, CDR1 is SGHVS and CDR2 is FQNEAQ. The CDR3 spans 14 residues. CDR3 DNA sequence: TGTGCCAGCAGCCCGAACAGGGGGCTCGGAAAACTGTTTTTT. Residues: CASSPNRGLGKLFF. The whole variable domain, filled in from reference TRBV7-8 and TRBJ1-4, reads GAGVSQSPRYKVAKRGQDVALRCDPISGHVSLFWYQQALGQGPEFLTYFQNEAQLDKSGLPSDRFFAERPEGSVSTLKIQRTQQEDSAVYLCASSPNRGLGKLFFGSGTQLSVL.

V is TRBV9 and J is TRBJ2-1, with 8 bases that match TRBD1. In germline, CDR1 is SGDLS, CDR2 YYNGEE. J was trimmed by 2 bases and V by 10 bases; bases with no gene match: 11. The CDR3 runs to 15 residues. The CDR3 sequence: CASCPSGQAYNEQFF. The DNA for the CDR3 is TGTGCCTCCTGCCCTTCGGGACAGGCCTACAATGAGCAGTTCTTC.

For this clonotype: This may stem from a read error, because a much larger clone lies one nucleotide away. The V and J genes are TRBV12-3 or TRBV12-4 and TRBJ2-2; 7 bases fit TRBD1. CDR3 length: 14 residues. Trimming cost V 6 bases and J 7 bases; bases outside gene matches: 8. CDR3 in amino acids: CASSLSHRGGELFF. The CDR3 DNA sequence: TGTGCCAGCAGCTTATCACACAGGGGCGGGGAGCTGTTTTTT.

V is TRBV19 and J is TRBJ1-5; D perhaps matches TRBD1 (5 bases). The germline CDR1 and CDR2 sequences are LNHDA and SQIVND (reference sequence). The CDR3 is made up of 16 amino acids. The V and J ends lost 1 base and 2 bases respectively, with 12 bases between them. The CDR3 nucleotides are TGTGCCAGTAGTATAGCCGGGACGAGGGGCAATCAGCCCCAGCATTTT. It codes for CASSIAGTRGNQPQHF.

The CDR3 region has the DNA TGTGCCAGCAGTTTAGAAGGGTTCGGGACTGAAGCTTTCTTT. As protein: CASSLEGFGTEAFF. The chain uses TRBV12-3 or TRBV12-4 and TRBJ1-1, with unresolved D. The V gene lost 1 base and the J gene lost 5 bases, with 11 bases spanning the gap. This CDR3 contains 14 residues.

The chain couples TRBV7-9 to TRBJ2-1, with D hard to call. The CDR3 covers 12 residues. In germline, CDR1 is SEHNR, CDR2 FQNEAQ (reference sequence). V lost 6 bases, J lost 7 bases, and 10 bases lay in between. CDR3 in DNA: TGTGCCAGCAGTTTAACTGCAAATGAGCAGTTCTTC. Its translation is CASSLTANEQFF.

This clonotype was seen many times. J is TRBJ2-2 and V is TRBV7-3, with TRBD1 identical over 9 bases. Germline V CDR1 and CDR2: SGHTA, FQGTGA. The CDR3 is 15 amino acids. V gave up 5 bases and J gave up 2 bases; unmatched junction bases: 3. Here the CDR3 reads CASSRTGGNTGELFF. CDR3 nucleotides: TGTGCCAGCAGCCGCACAGGGGGCAACACCGGGGAGCTGTTTTTT.

This clonotype was counted only a few times. The V and J genes are TRBV18 and TRBJ2-4, with 7 bases that match TRBD2. Germline V CDR1 and CDR2: KGHSH, LQKENI. The V segment lost 0 bases and the J segment 5 bases; nucleotides outside the gene matches: 1. This CDR3 has 14 residues. CDR3 in DNA: TGTGCCAGCTCACCACCGGGAGGGGAAAACATTCAGTACTTC. Protein sequence: CASSPPGGENIQYF.

This clonotype has at least ten counts. The chain uses TRBV3-1 and TRBJ2-4, with 10 bases aligning to TRBD1. In germline, CDR1 is LGHDT, CDR2 YNNKEL (reference sequence). CDR3 length: 14 amino acids. V was pared by 4 bases and J by 5 bases, with 2 bases of the junction left unmatched. CDR3 bases: TGTGCCAGCAGCCCGGGGACAGGGGAAAACATTCAGTACTTC. Protein sequence: CASSPGTGENIQYF.

This clonotype has a handful of counts. The CDR3, as DNA: TGCAGTGCTGACGGGGCTAGGGGTTTTTCCTACACAGATACGCAGTATTTT. Encoded protein: CSADGARGFSYTDTQYF. This sequence joins TRBV20-1 and TRBJ2-3; the D call may be TRBD1 or TRBD2 (5 bases each). CDR1 is DFQATT, CDR2 SNEGSKA, per germline (reference sequence). Trimming left V 5 bases short and J 2 bases short, with 23 bases between. This CDR3 comprises 17 residues.

V and J are TRBV6-1 and TRBJ1-2; D remains unclear. The germline V and J ends were trimmed by 6 bases and 13 bases, with 15 bases remaining between them. Germline CDR1 is MNHNS and CDR2 is SASEGT. The CDR3 is made up of 11 amino acids. In nucleotides, the CDR3 is TGTGCCAGCAGCCTTGGTACGTCGGCCACCTTC. It translates to CASSLGTSATF.

The chain uses TRBV11-2 and TRBJ2-7; D might be TRBD1 (5 bases). CDR3 length: 14 amino acids. Trimming took 1 base from V and 1 from J, leaving 8 bases between them. CDR1 is SGHAT and CDR2 is FQNNGV in the germline V gene. CDR3 residues: CASSLGTQSYEQYF. CDR3 coding DNA: TGTGCCAGCAGCTTAGGGACACAATCCTACGAGCAGTACTTC.

The chain uses TRBV19 and TRBJ2-2, with 11 bases identical to TRBD1. The length of the CDR3 is 15 residues. The ends lost 5 bases at V and 6 bases at J; junction bases unmatched: 5. Germline-derived CDR1 and CDR2 are LNHDA and SQIVND (reference sequence). CDR3: CASSSPGQGAGELFF. The CDR3 coding sequence is TGTGCCAGTAGTTCCCCGGGACAGGGGGCCGGGGAGCTGTTTTTT. Looking up the rest from reference TRBV19 and TRBJ2-2 gives the full variable domain: DGGITQSPKYLFRKEGQNVTLSCEQNLNHDAMYWYRQDPGQGLRLIYYSQIVNDFQKGDIAEGYSVSREKKESFPLTVTSAQKNPTAFYLCASSSPGQGAGELFFGEGSRLTVL.